These 13 T cell receptor beta chains were sequenced from one sample in a study of CD4 T cells in relation to SARS-CoV-2 and coronaviruses. The unexposed donors gave CD4+ T cells in about 2011-2018, prior to COVID-19. The cells were cultured for roughly 11 days before CD4+ T cells were isolated. The antigens for these receptors are not known. The table came from immunoSEQ multiplex PCR; TCRdb's copy has only in-frame clones and leaves some out. This sample has about 25,000 clones; roughly 71% occur once, and the top ten carry over 10%. The material sequenced was CD4+ T cells from PBMCs, cultured in vitro. All receptors derive from a human donor in good health.

This sequence joins TRBV2 and TRBJ1-1; perhaps TRBD1 as D (6 bases). Trimming took off 6 bases at V and 4 bases at J, with 15 bases between the two ends. This CDR3 has 14 residues. Germline-derived CDR1 and CDR2 are SNHLY and FYNNEI. The CDR3 DNA reads as TGTGCCAGCAGCCGAACAGGGAGGAGCACTGAAGCTTTCTTT. This sequence encodes CASSRTGRSTEAFF. Filled out from reference TRBV2 and TRBJ1-1, the complete variable domain reads EPEVTQTPSHQVTQMGQEVILRCVPISNHLYFYWYRQILGQKVEFLVSFYNNEISEKSEIFDDQFSVERPDGSNFTLKIRSTKLEDSAMYFCASSRTGRSTEAFFGQGTRLTVV.

Only one count was recorded for this clone. The V gene is TRBV19, the J gene TRBJ2-1, with D perhaps TRBD1 (5 bases). Germline V gene lookup returns CDR1 LNHDA and CDR2 SQIVND (reference sequence). V was shortened by 4 bases and J by 9 bases, with 16 bases between the two germline ends. The CDR3 totals 14 residues. CDR3 nucleotide sequence: TGTGCCAGTAGTACGCGCAGGGCCGTTTTTGAGCAGTTCTTC. Its translation: CASSTRRAVFEQFF.

The chain combines TRBV3-1 (or the pseudogene TRBV3-2) with TRBJ2-3; D remains unclear. The CDR3 totals 13 residues. Deletions cut 4 bases from V and 4 bases from J, with 9 bases between. Germline V gene sequence: CDR1 LGHDT, CDR2 YNNKEL (reference sequence). CDR3 in amino acids: CASSPGPPDTQYF. The CDR3 region has the DNA TGTGCCAGCAGCCCGGGTCCCCCAGATACGCAGTATTTT.

This chain links TRBV4-3 with TRBJ1-2, with 8 nucleotides matching TRBD1. The J segment lost 2 bases and the V segment lost 0 bases, leaving 5 bases of the junction unmatched. The CDR3 has 16 amino acids. CDR1 and CDR2 from the germline V gene are LGHNA and YSLEER. The CDR3 loop is CASSQEGTGANYGYTF. The CDR3 nucleotides are TGCGCCAGCAGCCAAGAAGGGACAGGAGCAAACTATGGCTACACCTTC.

The gene calls are TRBV7-9 and TRBJ2-7, with 7 bases aligning to TRBD1. This CDR3 is built from 15 residues. Losses at the gene ends were 5 bases for V and 2 bases for J; bases not matched to a gene: 9. Per the germline V gene, CDR1 is SEHNR and CDR2 is FQNEAQ (reference sequence). The CDR3: CASSRMGQITYEQYF. The CDR3 DNA sequence: TGTGCCAGCAGCCGAATGGGACAGATAACCTACGAGCAGTACTTC.

The chain links TRBV5-4 to TRBJ2-3; 9 bases are a match to TRBD2. Germline trimming cut 4 bases from V and 2 bases from J; bases unmatched to any gene: 2. CDR3 length equals 14 residues. Germline assignment: CDR1 SGHNT and CDR2 YYREEE (reference sequence). The CDR3 protein is CASSAGGATDTQYF. In nucleotides, the CDR3 is TGTGCCAGCAGCGCGGGAGGGGCCACAGATACGCAGTATTTT.

The chain carries TRBV11-2 and TRBJ2-1; D gene uncertain. CDR3 length equals 11 residues. V was trimmed by 5 bases and J by 8 bases, leaving 7 bases between them. CDR1 SGHAT and CDR2 FQNNGV come from the germline V gene. The DNA for the CDR3 is TGTGCCAGCAGCCTATACCATGAGCAGTTCTTC. Translation: CASSLYHEQFF.

This clone was detected only a few times. The gene calls are TRBV11-2 and TRBJ2-7; 8 positions agree with TRBD1. CDR3 length equals 15 residues. V lost 5 bases and J lost 3; bases outside the gene matches: 9. The germline V gene has CDR1 SGHAT and CDR2 FQNNGV. This CDR3 reads CASSPRDRPHYEQYF. The CDR3 bases are TGTGCCAGCAGCCCTCGGGACAGGCCCCACTACGAGCAGTACTTC. Full variable domain (outside the CDR3, taken from reference TRBV11-2 and TRBJ2-7): EAGVAQSPRYKIIEKRQSVAFWCNPISGHATLYWYQQILGQGPKLLIQFQNNGVVDDSQLPKDRFSAERLKGVDSTLKIQPAKLEDSAVYLCASSPRDRPHYEQYFGPGTRLTVT.

This clone has only one observation. J is TRBJ2-3 and V is TRBV6-1, with 8 bases that match TRBD1. This CDR3 comprises 16 residues. Trimming at V came to 2 bases and at J to 2 bases, leaving 6 bases not matched to a gene. Germline V gives CDR1 MNHNS, CDR2 SASEGT. CDR3 DNA sequence: TGTGCCAGCAGTGAATCTCCGACAGGGGTCACAGATACGCAGTATTTT. Its translation is CASSESPTGVTDTQYF.

This chain uses TRBV6-1 with TRBJ2-1; TRBD2 aligns across 12 bases. Losses at the gene ends were 4 bases for V and 9 bases for J; bases not matched to a gene: 10. The CDR3 spans 16 residues. CDR1 and CDR2 from the germline V gene are MNHNS and SASEGT. The DNA for the CDR3 is TGTGCCAGCAGTGCAACCGGGACTAGCGGGTCAAGTGAGCAGTTCTTC. It encodes CASSATGTSGSSEQFF.

This chain uses TRBV5-1 with TRBJ2-7; 8 bases are a match to TRBD1. Germline assignment: CDR1 SGHRS and CDR2 YFSETQ. Trimming removed 1 base from V and 3 bases from J; junction bases left unmatched: 6. The CDR3 is made up of 15 amino acids. The CDR3 DNA reads as TGCGCCAGCAGCTTGCAGGGGGCGGGTAGCTACGAGCAGTACTTC. Translating it yields CASSLQGAGSYEQYF.

This chain uses TRBV6-2 or TRBV6-3 with TRBJ2-3; tentative D call: TRBD2 (6 bases). CDR1 MNHEY and CDR2 SVGEGT come from the germline V gene. The V gene lost 5 bases and the J gene lost 2 bases, with 14 bases spanning the gap. The CDR3 runs to 15 residues. Written as DNA, the CDR3 is TGTGCCAGCAGTGACGGGACTCCTTCCACAGATACGCAGTATTTT. Protein sequence: CASSDGTPSTDTQYF.

The DNA for the CDR3 is TGCGCCAGCAGCCCCCGTCATGCGTCGGGGTCGTTTGGCTACACCTTC. This translates into CASSPRHASGSFGYTF. This chain links TRBV4-3 with TRBJ1-2; D not resolved. Germline V gene data show CDR1 as LGHNA and CDR2 as YSLEER. With 4 bases removed from V and 7 bases from J, the gap between germline ends came to 22 bases. The CDR3 runs 16 residues.